A selection of T cell receptor beta chains follows, all from one sample in a study of identical twins. TCRdb analysed the 5' RACE reads with MiXCR anew, one entry per CDR3 protein. The table includes around 1.7 million distinct CDR3 sequences, about 30% detected once. Sequenced sample: cord blood. The receptors shown here come from a newborn girl in good health. Each CDR3 is given with its conserved first and last residue.

CDR3: CASSQHRRAYNKQFF; J: TRBJ2-1; V: TRBV4-2
CDR3: CASSLDFSSYEQYF; J: TRBJ2-7; V: TRBV4-1
CDR3: CAISESHDRSHGYTF; J: TRBJ1-2; V: TRBV10-3
CDR3: CASSGPTEATDTQYF; J: TRBJ2-3; V: TRBV6-1
CDR3: CASSLTSGGPPVDTQYF; J: TRBJ2-3; V: TRBV5-1
CDR3: CASIPPGTPYEQYF; J: TRBJ2-7; V: TRBV28
CDR3: CASSLPDKNTEAFF; J: TRBJ1-1; V: TRBV7-6
CDR3: CASSKPLLGGLEDTGELFF; J: TRBJ2-2; V: TRBV6-1
CDR3: CASSLAIREGMGEQFF; J: TRBJ2-1; V: TRBV9
CDR3: CSATDRGHIPSYEQYF; J: TRBJ2-7; V: TRBV20-1
CDR3: CASSPRTGVFHDEQFF; J: TRBJ2-1; V: TRBV7-2
CDR3: CASSLAKGLATDTQYF; J: TRBJ2-3; V: TRBV5-6
CDR3: CASSLGQVRGTDTQYF; J: TRBJ2-3; V: TRBV18